This entry describes one TCR beta chain. This entry comes from a study of shared clonotypes between healthy human individuals. Study overall: Three CD4 naive, three CD4 memory, two CD8 naive and one CD8 memory plate were used per donor.

Germline-derived CDR1 and CDR2 are SGHDT and YYEEEE. The J segment lost 5 bases and the V segment lost 7 bases, leaving 8 bases of the junction unmatched. The length of the CDR3 is 13 residues. Clones were read by immunoSEQ multiplex PCR, and TCRdb kept only the in-frame ones, dropping some. The sample yields hundreds of thousands of clones, around three quarters seen once. The TCR sequence derives from a woman aged 30 to 39 in good health. The rearrangement joins TRBV5-6 to TRBJ2-7, with 8 nucleotides matching TRBD2. The sample taken for sequencing was memory CD4+ T cells sorted from blood. Stated subset: CD45RA-negative fraction. The CDR3: CASPAGVPHEQYF. Written as DNA, the CDR3 is TGTGCCAGCCCAGCGGGAGTACCGCACGAGCAGTACTTC.